Following are 26 T cell receptor beta chains from one sample sequenced in a study of blood T cell repertoires in COVID-19. Some clones are missing from TCRdb's copy, which holds only in-frame ones; the method was immunoSEQ multiplex PCR. In the table there are about 72,000 clones, around 84% of which are singletons. Sequencing was performed on peripheral blood. The receptors originated from a man in his 70s with active or convalescent COVID-19.

DNA of the CDR3: TGTGCCAGCAGCTTGGCGGGCAGGGGTAGCAATCAGCCCCAGCATTTT. It yields the protein CASSLAGRGSNQPQHF. V and J are TRBV5-6 and TRBJ1-5; tentatively, D is TRBD1 (6 bases). V lost 0 bases and J lost 0, with 10 bases in between. This CDR3 has 16 residues. CDR1 SGHDT and CDR2 YYEEEE come from the germline V gene.

The rearrangement links TRBV5-1 to TRBJ2-1, with 10 bases that match TRBD2. The CDR3 runs to 17 residues. Germline V CDR1 and CDR2: SGHRS, YFSETQ. V trimming: 0 bases; J trimming: 4 bases; junction bases outside the gene matches: 7. CDR3 DNA: TGCGCCAGCAGCTTGGCGGGTAGCGGGAGGTCTTACAATGAGCAGTTCTTC. This gives the protein CASSLAGSGRSYNEQFF.

The genes are TRBV19 and TRBJ2-2, with D perhaps TRBD2 (5 bases). The V and J ends lost 8 bases and 5 bases respectively, with 12 bases between them. In germline, CDR1 is LNHDA, CDR2 SQIVND (reference sequence). The CDR3 is 13 amino acids. CDR3 DNA: TGTGCCAGTTCCATCCGGGGTACCGGGGAGCTGTTTTTT. Amino acids: CASSIRGTGELFF.

This chain connects TRBV12-3 or TRBV12-4 to TRBJ2-5; D is perhaps TRBD1 (5 bases). This CDR3 contains 13 residues. V dropped 7 bases and J dropped 4 bases, with 13 bases sitting between them. The CDR3 is CASTPDSRETQYF. DNA of the CDR3: TGTGCCAGCACCCCCGACAGCCGAGAGACCCAGTACTTC.

The chain has TRBV2 and TRBJ1-1; tentatively, D is TRBD1 (6 bases). CDR1 is SNHLY, CDR2 FYNNEI, per germline. V lost 6 bases to trimming and J lost 4 bases, with 12 bases between them. This CDR3 has 13 amino acids. CDR3 loop: CASRQGYGTEAFF. CDR3 sequence (DNA): TGTGCCAGCAGACAGGGTTATGGCACTGAAGCTTTCTTT.

This chain connects TRBV11-2 to TRBJ2-7; D possibly corresponds to TRBD1 (5 bases). The V gene lost 5 bases and the J gene lost 1 base, with 9 bases spanning the gap. The length of the CDR3 is 13 residues. Germline CDR1 reads SGHAT; CDR2 reads FQNNGV. CDR3 nucleotides: TGTGCCAGCAGCACGGACATATCCTACGAGCAGTACTTC. Encoded protein: CASSTDISYEQYF.

The V gene is TRBV30, the J gene TRBJ2-3; TRBD2 aligns across 8 bases. CDR1 GTSNPN and CDR2 SVGIG come from the germline V gene (reference sequence). This CDR3 is built from 15 residues. Germline trimming cut 3 bases from V and 4 bases from J; bases unmatched to any gene: 9. CDR3 sequence: CAWSIGSGSPDTQYF. Written as DNA, the CDR3 is TGTGCCTGGAGCATAGGCAGCGGGAGCCCAGATACGCAGTATTTT. The full variable domain, completed using reference TRBV30 and TRBJ2-3, is SQTIHQWPATLVQPVGSPLSLECTVEGTSNPNLYWYRQAAGRGLQLLFYSVGIGQISSEVPQNLSASRPQDRQFILSSKKLLLSDSGFYLCAWSIGSGSPDTQYFGPGTRLTVL.

This chain connects TRBV7-2 to TRBJ1-5; D is uncertain. Germline V lookup: CDR1 SGHTA, CDR2 FQGNSA. This CDR3 is built from 13 residues. V lost 1 base, J lost 9 bases, and 10 bases lay in between. The CDR3 DNA sequence: TGTGCCAGCAGCTTAGTTTCCGGAGGGCCCCAGCATTTT. Protein product: CASSLVSGGPQHF.

This clone came up once. The germline gene is not matched at one end of the junction; a read error may be the cause. This chain connects TRBV7-7 to TRBJ1-4; D unresolved. This CDR3 has 16 amino acids. The germline CDR1 and CDR2 sequences are SSHAT and FNYEAQ (reference sequence). The CDR3 sequence is CASSLIGTATNEKLFF. CDR3 in DNA: TGTGCTAGCAGCTTAATTGGAACAGCAACTAATGAAAAACTGTTTTTT.

V gene TRBV28 combines with J gene TRBJ1-6, with D uncertain. V dropped 7 bases and J dropped 12 bases, with 13 bases sitting between them. Germline loops: CDR1 MDHEN, CDR2 SYDVKM. The CDR3 length is 12 residues. In nucleotides, the CDR3 is TGTGCCAGCACCCTCCAGGAATTACCCCTCCACTTT. It is translated as CASTLQELPLHF.

The chain has TRBV6-2 or TRBV6-3 and TRBJ1-4; no clear D. CDR3 length: 12 amino acids. Per germline, CDR1 MNHEY and CDR2 SVGEGT. Trimming stripped 8 bases from V and 7 bases from J, with 11 bases between. The CDR3 protein is CASGQRGEKLFF. In DNA, the CDR3 is TGTGCCAGCGGCCAGCGTGGTGAAAAACTGTTTTTT.

The chain employs TRBV7-9 and TRBJ2-5; 7 bases map to TRBD1. The trim removed 7 bases at V and 5 bases at J, leaving 13 bases unmatched. The CDR3 totals 15 residues. The germline gives CDR1 SEHNR, CDR2 FQNEAQ (reference sequence). The CDR3 sequence: CASTEAGGLGETQYF. CDR3 DNA: TGTGCCAGCACAGAGGCAGGGGGTTTAGGGGAGACCCAGTACTTC.

The chain combines TRBV2 with TRBJ1-2; 7 bases fit TRBD1. J gave up 8 bases and V 6 bases, and 12 bases lay outside the gene matches. The CDR3 sequence is 14 residues long. Germline CDR1 is SNHLY and CDR2 is FYNNEI. CDR3: CASSLRDSSSGYTF. The DNA of the CDR3 is TGTGCCAGCAGCCTCCGGGACAGCTCCTCGGGCTACACCTTC.

This sequence joins TRBV7-9 and TRBJ2-1, with D tentatively TRBD2 (5 bases). Germline V lookup: CDR1 SEHNR, CDR2 FQNEAQ (reference sequence). Trimming took off 5 bases at V and 1 base at J, with 15 bases between the two ends. The CDR3 is 16 amino acids. CDR3 sequence (DNA): TGTGCCAGCAGCGGGTGGAGCGGTCATTCCTACAATGAGCAGTTCTTC. Residues: CASSGWSGHSYNEQFF.

The gene calls are TRBV21-1 and TRBJ1-1; the tabulated D call, TRBD1, remains unverified against the DNA. TRBV21-1 is recorded as a pseudogene. This CDR3 spans 15 amino acids. Here the CDR3 DNA reads TGTGCCAGCAGCAAAGGGGGCCCTATGGACACTGAAGCTTTCTTT. This codes for CASSKGGPMDTEAFF.

The rearrangement uses TRBV11-2 and TRBJ2-1; D unresolved. CDR3 length equals 14 residues. V was pared by 7 bases and J by 2 bases, with 12 bases between. The germline V gene has CDR1 SGHAT and CDR2 FQNNGV. The CDR3 sequence: CASNSFSPYNEQFF. In nucleotides, the CDR3 is TGTGCCAGCAATTCGTTTAGCCCCTACAATGAGCAGTTCTTC.

The V gene is TRBV3-1 (or the pseudogene TRBV3-2), the J gene TRBJ2-7, with D hard to call. Germline CDR1 LGHDT, CDR2 YNNKEL (reference sequence). The V end was cut by 1 base, the J end by 2 bases, with 3 bases between. The CDR3 totals 12 residues. The CDR3 reads CASSQATYEQYF. CDR3 DNA sequence: TGTGCCAGCAGCCAAGCCACCTACGAGCAGTACTTC.

V is TRBV10-3 and J is TRBJ1-1, with a tentative D call TRBD1 (6 bases). Germline loops: CDR1 ENHRY, CDR2 SYGVKD. The CDR3 is made up of 15 amino acids. The V end lost 4 bases, the J end lost 1 base, and 13 bases lay between the germline ends. This CDR3 reads CAISGNRVTNTEAFF. DNA of the CDR3: TGTGCCATCAGTGGAAACAGGGTAACGAACACTGAAGCTTTCTTT.

This chain links TRBV4-1 with TRBJ1-1; D is undetermined. In germline, CDR1 is MGHRA, CDR2 YSYEKL. The CDR3 runs 13 residues. Trimming took 2 bases from V and 11 from J, leaving 15 bases between them. The CDR3 nucleotides are TGCGCCAGCAGCCAACCGTCGGGAGGCCGGGCTTTCTTT. Residues: CASSQPSGGRAFF.

The chain has TRBV21-1 and TRBJ2-7; TRBD2, the table's D call, was not compared with the DNA. TRBV21-1 is a known pseudogene. This CDR3 has 17 residues. The CDR3 loop reads CASSRQRTSGSSAEQYF. CDR3 nucleotide sequence: TGTGCCAGCAGCCGCCAAAGGACTAGCGGGAGCTCTGCCGAGCAGTACTTC.

V is TRBV11-3 and J is TRBJ2-7, with D perhaps TRBD2 (5 bases). Trimming took 1 base from V and 5 from J, leaving 9 bases between them. The length of the CDR3 is 13 residues. Germline assignment: CDR1 SGHNT and CDR2 YENEEA. CDR3 amino acids: CASSLARADEQYF. CDR3 nucleotides: TGTGCCAGCAGCTTAGCGAGGGCCGACGAGCAGTACTTC.

Concerning this clone: This specimen includes other DNA sequences encoding the same CDR3. This rearrangement joins TRBV24-1 to TRBJ2-7, with 10 nucleotides matching TRBD1. Losses at the gene ends were 4 bases for V and 3 bases for J; bases not matched to a gene: 5. The CDR3 length is 15 residues. CDR1 is KGHDR and CDR2 is SFDVKD in the germline V gene. CDR3 DNA: TGTGCCACCAGTGACACCGGGACAGGGGACTACGAGCAGTACTTC. Translated: CATSDTGTGDYEQYF.

The table lists this clone with a count of one. The rearrangement uses TRBV30 and TRBJ1-2, with D possibly TRBD1 on 5 matching bases. Trimming removed 5 bases from V and 7 bases from J, with 26 bases in between. Germline V gene lookup returns CDR1 GTSNPN and CDR2 SVGIG (reference sequence). CDR3 length equals 16 residues. DNA for the CDR3: TGTGCCTGGTCCTTCCGGGGGACTGGGGGGGTTGCTGGCTACACCTTC. Protein product: CAWSFRGTGGVAGYTF.

This clone was observed once. V is TRBV3-1 (or the pseudogene TRBV3-2) and J is TRBJ1-1; D unresolved. The CDR3 is 14 amino acids. V gave up 1 base and J gave up 6 bases, with 12 bases separating them. The germline gives CDR1 LGHDT, CDR2 YNNKEL (reference sequence). The CDR3 here is CASSQVLRSPEAFF. The CDR3 region has the DNA TGTGCCAGCAGCCAAGTACTCCGGTCTCCTGAAGCTTTCTTT.

The V gene is TRBV5-1, the J gene TRBJ1-4; 7 bases match TRBD1. The V segment lost 0 bases and the J segment 7 bases; nucleotides outside the gene matches: 6. The CDR3 consists of 15 residues. Germline assignment: CDR1 SGHRS and CDR2 YFSETQ. The CDR3 coding sequence is TGCGCCAGCAGCTTGGGTGCCAGGGGGTCTGAAAAACTGTTTTTT. Its translation: CASSLGARGSEKLFF. Together with reference TRBV5-1 and TRBJ1-4, the CDR3 gives the full variable domain: KAGVTQTPRYLIKTRGQQVTLSCSPISGHRSVSWYQQTPGQGLQFLFEYFSETQRNKGNFPGRFSGRQFSNSRSEMNVSTLELGDSALYLCASSLGARGSEKLFFGSGTQLSVL.

The chain has TRBV5-6 and TRBJ2-2; 7 bases are shared with TRBD2. The germline gives CDR1 SGHDT, CDR2 YYEEEE. The CDR3 contains 15 residues. The junction had 3 bases not matched to a gene; V was cut back by 1 base and J by 3 bases. Written as DNA, the CDR3 is TGTGCCAGCAGCTTGCAGGGAGGGCACACCGGGGAGCTGTTTTTT. Amino acid sequence: CASSLQGGHTGELFF.